One and the same sample provided the 9 T cell receptor beta chains below, sequenced in a study of T cells in Graves' hyperthyroidism and ophthalmopathy. RNA transcripts served as the template for amplifying TCR beta CDR3 regions. When the TCR CDR3 underwent first-round RT-PCR, the HTBI primer set was used. Each CDR3 protein gets one entry after TCRdb re-called the multiplex PCR reads with MiXCR. The sample carries about 130,000 distinct CDR3 sequences, roughly 23% recorded once. The sequenced sample consisted of blood. The receptors shown here come from a woman aged 45 to 65 with Graves' hyperthyroidism that later progressed to Graves' ophthalmopathy.

This clonotype was observed at least ten times. The chain recombines TRBV29-1 with TRBJ2-1; no clear D. V gave up 7 bases and J gave up 6 bases, with 10 bases separating them. This CDR3 is built from 11 residues. Germline V gene lookup returns CDR1 SQVTM and CDR2 ANQGSEA. The CDR3 coding sequence is TGCAGCGCTCGTCAACCCAATGAGCAGTTCTTC. This codes for CSARQPNEQFF.

There are many counts of this clonotype. The chain is built from TRBV20-1 and TRBJ2-1; D gene ambiguous. Germline assignment: CDR1 DFQATT and CDR2 SNEGSKA (reference sequence). V was shortened by 6 bases and J by 4 bases, with 10 bases between the two germline ends. The CDR3 is 12 residues long. CDR3 in amino acids: CSAEPLYNEQFF. For the CDR3, the DNA is TGCAGTGCCGAGCCACTGTACAATGAGCAGTTCTTC.

This clonotype was counted a few times. The chain carries TRBV9 and TRBJ2-5, with D possibly being TRBD1 (5 bases). Between the trimmed V and J ends, which lost 4 bases and 1 base, there was a span of 14 bases. Germline assignment: CDR1 SGDLS and CDR2 YYNGEE. This CDR3 spans 15 amino acids. DNA of the CDR3: TGTGCCAGCAGCTTTCGACAGCTCCCCCAAGAGACCCAGTACTTC. Protein: CASSFRQLPQETQYF.

This clonotype was counted ten times or more. The chain carries TRBV6-1 and TRBJ1-1, with 7 bases matching TRBD1. After removal of 3 bases from V and 8 bases from J, the junction contained 6 bases not matched to a gene. In germline, CDR1 is MNHNS, CDR2 SASEGT. This CDR3 region has 13 residues. Here the CDR3 DNA reads TGTGCCAGCAGTGATCGTCAGGGGGTAGAAGCTTTCTTT. Its protein product is CASSDRQGVEAFF.

The V and J genes are TRBV10-3 and TRBJ1-2; D is unresolved. Trimming shortened V by 0 bases and J by 7 bases, and 15 bases separated the two germline ends. Germline loops: CDR1 ENHRY, CDR2 SYGVKD. The CDR3 consists of 15 residues. CDR3 nucleotides: TGTGCCATCAGTGAGTCCTCCGCCCTAGGCGGTGGCTACACCTTC. This gives the protein CAISESSALGGGYTF.

A few counts support this clonotype. The chain joins TRBV3-1 to TRBJ2-6, with D possibly being TRBD1 (5 bases). Per germline, CDR1 LGHDT and CDR2 YNNKEL (reference sequence). With 0 bases removed from V and 2 bases from J, the gap between germline ends came to 11 bases. The CDR3 totals 17 residues. The CDR3 region has the DNA TGTGCCAGCAGCCAAGATAGGATAGGGGCTGGGGCCAACGTCCTGACTTTC. The encoded protein is CASSQDRIGAGANVLTF.

The V call is TRBV6-1, the J call TRBJ1-1, with 12 nucleotides matching TRBD1. Germline CDR1 reads MNHNS; CDR2 reads SASEGT. Trimming at V came to 8 bases and at J to 11 bases, leaving 12 bases not matched to a gene. The CDR3 spans 14 residues. CDR3 nucleotides: TGTGCCAGCTCCCAACCGGGACAGGGGGCTCAGGCTTTCTTT. It translates to CASSQPGQGAQAFF.

This sequence joins TRBV19 and TRBJ1-3; D possibly corresponds to TRBD1 (5 bases). The CDR3 spans 16 residues. Trimming removed 5 bases from V and 0 bases from J, with 14 bases in between. Germline CDR1 reads LNHDA; CDR2 reads SQIVND (reference sequence). The DNA of the CDR3 is TGTGCCAGTAGTCCCGGGACTTCACGCTCTGGAAACACCATATATTTT. Amino acids: CASSPGTSRSGNTIYF.

This clonotype was seen repeatedly, ten times or more. The gene calls are TRBV20-1 and TRBJ2-3, with D maybe TRBD2 (6 bases). The CDR3 is made up of 16 amino acids. V dropped 3 bases and J dropped 2 bases, with 18 bases sitting between them. CDR1 is DFQATT and CDR2 is SNEGSKA in the germline V gene (reference sequence). The DNA for the CDR3 is TGCAGTGCTAGGCTTCGGGGAGGCGGGATCACAGATACGCAGTATTTT. It translates to CSARLRGGGITDTQYF.